The 14 T cell receptor beta chains in this list originate from one sample, sequenced in a study of beta chain features in type 1 diabetes. Since all of the isolated RNA was reverse transcribed, expressed TCRB transcripts were what got sequenced. Sequenced by immunoSEQ multiplex PCR; TCRdb stores in-frame clones only, minus some. The repertoire includes about 240,000 clones, about 25% of them detected once, and under 4.5% sits in the top ten. The sample consisted of central memory CD4+ T cells from blood. The receptors shown here come from a man aged 25-45 years in good health.

With regard to this clone: The sample carries other DNA sequences with the same CDR3. V gene TRBV9 combines with J gene TRBJ2-3; tentative D call: TRBD2 (5 bases). Trimming removed 0 bases from V and 3 bases from J, with 5 bases in between. Germline V gives CDR1 SGDLS, CDR2 YYNGEE. The CDR3 length is 13 residues. In DNA form, the CDR3 reads TGTGCCAGCAGCGTAGCGGGGACAGATACGCAGTATTTT. Its protein is CASSVAGTDTQYF.

This clone was observed at least ten times. The J gene is TRBJ2-1, the V gene TRBV2, with 7 bases matching TRBD1. CDR3 length: 11 amino acids. Germline V CDR1 and CDR2: SNHLY, FYNNEI. The junction had 5 bases not matched to a gene; V was cut back by 6 bases and J by 12 bases. The CDR3 sequence: CASRGGMMQFF. Written as DNA, the CDR3 is TGTGCCAGCAGAGGGGGCATGATGCAGTTCTTC. Together with reference TRBV2 and TRBJ2-1, the CDR3 gives the full variable domain: EPEVTQTPSHQVTQMGQEVILRCVPISNHLYFYWYRQILGQKVEFLVSFYNNEISEKSEIFDDQFSVERPDGSNFTLKIRSTKLEDSAMYFCASRGGMMQFFGPGTRLTVL.

The chain has TRBV5-4 and TRBJ2-1; D might be TRBD2 (6 bases). The germline CDR1 and CDR2 sequences are SGHNT and YYREEE (reference sequence). The V and J ends lost 0 bases and 6 bases respectively, with 7 bases between them. This CDR3 has 13 residues. The CDR3 protein is CASSLGAGNEQFF. Here the CDR3 DNA reads TGTGCCAGCAGCTTGGGAGCGGGCAATGAGCAGTTCTTC.

CDR3 in DNA: TGTGCCAGCAGCCAAGACCCTAGCGGGGAGGACGCGCAGTATTTT. Protein product: CASSQDPSGEDAQYF. V and J are TRBV4-2 and TRBJ2-3; 9 bases map to TRBD2. Unmatched junction bases numbered 8, after V lost 0 bases and J lost 10 bases. The CDR3 totals 15 residues. Germline CDR1 LGHNA, CDR2 YNFKEQ.

This clone was counted between two and nine times. This chain joins TRBV19 and TRBJ2-7; the match to TRBD1 covers 8 bases. The CDR3 loop spans 17 amino acids. V was pared by 5 bases and J by 3 bases, with 15 bases of the junction left unmatched. Germline CDR1 LNHDA, CDR2 SQIVND (reference sequence). CDR3 protein: CASSPRGNRGADYEQYF. In DNA, the CDR3 is TGTGCCAGTAGTCCGCGAGGGAACAGGGGGGCCGACTACGAGCAGTACTTC.

This clone was seen only a few times. The V call is TRBV11-3, the J call TRBJ2-1, with 7 positions matching TRBD2. Looked up from germline, CDR1 is SGHNT and CDR2 is YENEEA. This CDR3 contains 15 residues. V shed 6 bases and J 9 bases; nucleotides not matched to a gene: 14. CDR3: CASSSAGSGIVEQFF. The DNA for the CDR3 is TGTGCCAGCAGTTCTGCGGGAAGCGGGATTGTTGAGCAGTTCTTC.

A few counts support this clone. The chain carries TRBV2 and TRBJ2-3, with D perhaps being TRBD1 or TRBD2 (5 bases each). Trimming stripped 1 base from V and 2 bases from J, with 10 bases between. CDR1 and CDR2 (germline): SNHLY, FYNNEI. This CDR3 has 15 residues. DNA for the CDR3: TGTGCCAGCAGTGAAGGAGGGGTGGTCACAGATACGCAGTATTTT. Its translation is CASSEGGVVTDTQYF.

This clone was detected a few times. V gene TRBV2 combines with J gene TRBJ2-1; D not certain. The germline V gene encodes CDR1 SNHLY and CDR2 FYNNEI. This CDR3 comprises 15 residues. Trimming removed 2 bases from V and 1 base from J, with 9 bases in between. This chain's CDR3 is CASSERSDSYNEQFF. The CDR3 nucleotides read TGTGCCAGCAGTGAAAGGAGCGATTCCTACAATGAGCAGTTCTTC.

As to this clone: The sample carries other DNA sequences with the same CDR3. The chain employs TRBV6-5 and TRBJ1-5, with TRBD1 matching 8 bases. Trimming cost V 6 bases and J 2 bases; bases outside gene matches: 0. The germline gives CDR1 MNHEY, CDR2 SVGAGI. This CDR3 has 13 amino acids. This chain's CDR3 is CASRGQGNQPQHF. DNA for the CDR3: TGTGCCAGCAGGGGACAGGGCAATCAGCCCCAGCATTTT.

This clone has a handful of counts. This chain connects TRBV9 to TRBJ1-2; no firm D call. The V gene lost 0 bases and the J gene lost 7 bases, with 13 bases spanning the gap. Germline V gene data show CDR1 as SGDLS and CDR2 as YYNGEE. The CDR3 covers 14 residues. The CDR3 region has the DNA TGTGCCAGCAGCGTAGAGGGTCCATGGGGTGGCTACACCTTC. It encodes CASSVEGPWGGYTF.

This clone was counted many times. This rearrangement joins TRBV28 to TRBJ2-1; D remains ambiguous. The V end lost 6 bases, the J end lost 0 bases, and 12 bases lay between the germline ends. Germline V lookup: CDR1 MDHEN, CDR2 SYDVKM. CDR3 size: 15 residues. CDR3 amino acids: CASRRSRSSYNEQFF. The CDR3, as DNA: TGTGCCAGCAGACGATCCCGGAGCTCCTACAATGAGCAGTTCTTC.

The chain employs TRBV6-5 and TRBJ2-7; TRBD1 aligns across 8 bases. The CDR3 has 15 amino acids. CDR1 and CDR2 from the germline V gene are MNHEY and SVGAGI. V lost 6 bases, J lost 5 bases, and 12 bases stayed unmatched. The CDR3 loop reads CASSLRWTGQHEQYF. CDR3 DNA: TGTGCCAGCAGCCTCCGATGGACAGGGCAGCACGAGCAGTACTTC.

This clone came up once. This rearrangement joins TRBV2 to TRBJ1-2; D is uncertain. The CDR3 loop spans 14 amino acids. V was pared by 0 bases and J by 4 bases, with 9 bases between. CDR1 is SNHLY and CDR2 is FYNNEI in the germline V gene. The CDR3 nucleotides are TGTGCCAGCAGTGAAGCGGTGGGCAGCTATGGCTACACCTTC. Its translation is CASSEAVGSYGYTF.

The chain combines TRBV2 with TRBJ2-7, with TRBD1 matching 8 bases. CDR1 and CDR2 from the germline V gene are SNHLY and FYNNEI. The length of the CDR3 is 13 residues. Germline trimming cut 4 bases from V and 3 bases from J; bases unmatched to any gene: 2. CDR3 DNA: TGTGCCAGCAGTGTCGGACAGGGCTACGAGCAGTACTTC. The encoded protein is CASSVGQGYEQYF.